The 26 T cell receptor beta chains reported below all come from one sample, sequenced in a study of OX40 agonist ivuxolimab in advanced cancers. Clones were sequenced by immunoSEQ multiplex PCR, and TCRdb holds only the in-frame ones, with some missing. This sample carries some 86,000 clones, roughly 88% of them seen once, and the ten largest clones take over 3%. The source was CD4+ or CD8+ T cells sorted from blood, collected in a trial of the OX40 agonist ivuxolimab. These receptors all come from an adult with an advanced solid tumor such as melanoma, head and neck, liver or kidney cancer.

The chain joins TRBV4-1 to TRBJ1-1; 7 nucleotides match TRBD1. CDR3 length: 15 amino acids. Germline loops: CDR1 MGHRA, CDR2 YSYEKL. V lost 4 bases and J lost 4; bases outside the gene matches: 9. CDR3 bases: TGCGCCAGCAGCCGACTTCAGGGGGTGAGCACTGAAGCTTTCTTT. The encoded protein is CASSRLQGVSTEAFF.

This rearrangement joins TRBV4-1 to TRBJ2-7; 10 nucleotides line up with TRBD1. The CDR3 totals 15 residues. V lost 3 bases and J lost 7; bases outside the gene matches: 9. Germline V gene lookup returns CDR1 MGHRA and CDR2 YSYEKL. CDR3 residues: CASSHPGQGNGEQYF. Written as DNA, the CDR3 is TGCGCCAGCAGCCATCCGGGACAGGGGAATGGGGAGCAGTACTTC.

Of note for this clone: The sample has other DNA sequences that encode this CDR3 too. V is TRBV7-9 and J is TRBJ1-5; D is perhaps TRBD1 (5 bases). Trimming took 4 bases from V and 5 from J, leaving 12 bases between them. Germline-derived CDR1 and CDR2 are SEHNR and FQNEAQ (reference sequence). This CDR3 comprises 14 residues. The CDR3 loop is CASSSDSHDQPQHF. The CDR3 DNA reads TGTGCCAGCAGCTCAGACAGTCATGATCAGCCCCAGCATTTT.

The gene calls are TRBV5-1 and TRBJ2-4; the D is unclear. This CDR3 spans 14 amino acids. V dropped 0 bases and J dropped 5 bases, with 9 bases sitting between them. CDR1 is SGHRS, CDR2 YFSETQ, per germline. CDR3 DNA sequence: TGCGCCAGCAGCTTGGGTGGGAAAGAAAACATTCAGTACTTC. This translates into CASSLGGKENIQYF. The full variable domain, its missing parts supplied by reference TRBV5-1 and TRBJ2-4, is KAGVTQTPRYLIKTRGQQVTLSCSPISGHRSVSWYQQTPGQGLQFLFEYFSETQRNKGNFPGRFSGRQFSNSRSEMNVSTLELGDSALYLCASSLGGKENIQYFGAGTRLSVL.

This chain uses TRBV7-9 with TRBJ2-7; no firm D call. Germline loops: CDR1 SEHNR, CDR2 FQNEAQ (reference sequence). Trimming shortened V by 3 bases and J by 0 bases, and 9 bases separated the two germline ends. The CDR3 extends over 14 amino acids. CDR3 bases: TGTGCCAGCAGCTTCTCGGTGGGCTCCTACGAGCAGTACTTC. Translation gives CASSFSVGSYEQYF.

The CDR3 spells CASSLYGETQYF. The CDR3 DNA is TGTGCCAGCAGCCTATACGGGGAGACCCAGTACTTC. The chain employs TRBV14 and TRBJ2-5; no clear D. The CDR3 runs to 12 residues. The ends were cut back, 4 bases at V and 5 bases at J, with 8 bases in the middle. CDR1 and CDR2 from the germline V gene are SGHDN and FVKESK.

The genes are TRBV6-1 and TRBJ1-4, with a possible D match to TRBD1 (5 bases). The germline gives CDR1 MNHNS, CDR2 SASEGT. This CDR3 contains 15 residues. Trimming pared 1 base from V and 8 bases from J, leaving 14 bases between. CDR3 DNA sequence: TGTGCCAGCAGTGAAGAGGTAGGGACTGCCGAAAAACTGTTTTTT. It encodes CASSEEVGTAEKLFF.

The chain combines TRBV28 with TRBJ1-3, with 9 bases matching TRBD1. Looked up from germline, CDR1 is MDHEN and CDR2 is SYDVKM. The CDR3 extends over 15 amino acids. Germline trimming cut 5 bases from V and 4 bases from J; bases unmatched to any gene: 6. The DNA for the CDR3 is TGTGCCAGCAGTGAGGGAACAGGGGGCGGAAACACCATATATTTT. Translating gives CASSEGTGGGNTIYF.

The V gene is TRBV30, the J gene TRBJ2-1; 9 bases are shared with TRBD2. V lost 5 bases to trimming and J lost 4 bases; unmatched junction nucleotides: 9. Germline V CDR1 and CDR2: GTSNPN, SVGIG (reference sequence). The CDR3 has 15 amino acids. The CDR3 loop is CAWSFEGLAYNEQFF. The CDR3 region has the DNA TGTGCCTGGTCCTTCGAGGGACTAGCTTACAATGAGCAGTTCTTC. The full variable domain, completed using reference TRBV30 and TRBJ2-1, is SQTIHQWPATLVQPVGSPLSLECTVEGTSNPNLYWYRQAAGRGLQLLFYSVGIGQISSEVPQNLSASRPQDRQFILSSKKLLLSDSGFYLCAWSFEGLAYNEQFFGPGTRLTVL.

This chain links TRBV2 with TRBJ2-3, with D perhaps TRBD1 or TRBD2 (5 bases each). CDR1 is SNHLY, CDR2 FYNNEI, per germline. V was shortened by 6 bases and J by 6 bases, with 16 bases between the two germline ends. The CDR3 runs to 14 residues. In nucleotides, the CDR3 is TGTGCCAGCAGGGGGGTAAGAGGGTCCGATACGCAGTATTTT. This sequence encodes CASRGVRGSDTQYF.

The CDR3 DNA reads TGTGCCAGCAGCCAAGGGGGGTCTCTTTACTACGAGCAGTACTTC. Translated: CASSQGGSLYYEQYF. The chain employs TRBV14 and TRBJ2-7; the D gene could be TRBD1 or TRBD2 (5 bases each). The CDR3 covers 15 residues. V lost 1 base and J 3 bases, leaving 13 bases between the germline ends. Germline values: CDR1 SGHDN, CDR2 FVKESK. Together with reference TRBV14 and TRBJ2-7, the CDR3 gives the full variable domain: EAGVTQFPSHSVIEKGQTVTLRCDPISGHDNLYWYRRVMGKEIKFLLHFVKESKQDESGMPNNRFLAERTGGTYSTLKVQPAELEDSGVYFCASSQGGSLYYEQYFGPGTRLTVT.

This clone was detected only once. The chain carries TRBV25-1 and TRBJ1-1; D perhaps matches TRBD1 (6 bases). V lost 5 bases to trimming and J lost 6 bases, with 13 bases between them. The CDR3 is 13 residues long. Per germline, CDR1 MGHDK and CDR2 SYGVNS. CDR3 nucleotide sequence: TGTGCCAGCAGTCCCGAGGGGGTAGCTGAAGCTTTCTTT. Residues: CASSPEGVAEAFF.

This chain links TRBV30 with TRBJ2-7; 7 nucleotides line up with TRBD1. Trimming cost V 5 bases and J 5 bases; bases outside gene matches: 18. CDR3 length: 16 residues. Germline V gene sequence: CDR1 GTSNPN, CDR2 SVGIG (reference sequence). The DNA for the CDR3 is TGTGCCTGGGACGGGACAGACGGTAATGAGTTACACGAGCAGTACTTC. Protein: CAWDGTDGNELHEQYF.

The V and J genes are TRBV4-3 and TRBJ1-5, with a possible D match to TRBD1 (5 bases). The CDR3 runs to 15 residues. Per the germline V gene, CDR1 is LGHNA and CDR2 is YSLEER. Trimming removed 0 bases at V and 3 bases at J, with 9 bases between. CDR3 amino acids: CASSQDSGINQPQHF. The CDR3 DNA reads as TGCGCCAGCAGCCAAGATTCAGGGATCAATCAGCCCCAGCATTTT.

V is TRBV6-1 and J is TRBJ1-4; possibly TRBD1 for D (6 bases). The CDR3 totals 15 residues. CDR1 and CDR2 (germline): MNHNS, SASEGT. V was shortened by 4 bases and J by 3 bases, with 12 bases between the two germline ends. The CDR3 DNA follows: TGTGCCAGCAGTGTCTCACAGGGTCCTAATGAAAAACTGTTTTTT. It encodes CASSVSQGPNEKLFF.

J is TRBJ2-7 and V is TRBV6-5, with 10 bases aligning to TRBD1. V was clipped by 2 bases and J by 0 bases; unmatched bases: 1. The germline gives CDR1 MNHEY, CDR2 SVGAGI. CDR3 length: 15 amino acids. The CDR3 nucleotides read TGTGCCAGCAGTTACGGGACAGGGGACTCCTACGAGCAGTACTTC. This gives the protein CASSYGTGDSYEQYF.

V gene TRBV6-6 combines with J gene TRBJ2-3, with D tentatively TRBD2 (6 bases). Germline lookup yields CDR1 MNHNY and CDR2 SVGAGI (reference sequence). CDR3 length: 14 residues. Trimming stripped 6 bases from V and 9 bases from J, with 19 bases between. The CDR3 reads CASSLGPSEGTQYF. In DNA, the CDR3 is TGTGCCAGCAGCTTGGGACCGTCGGAGGGAACGCAGTATTTT.

V gene TRBV27 combines with J gene TRBJ1-4, with D perhaps TRBD1 (5 bases). Germline CDR1 is MNHEY and CDR2 is SMNVEV (reference sequence). Trimming took 6 bases from V and 7 from J, leaving 15 bases between them. The CDR3 has 14 residues. CDR3 region: CASSGWTNGEKLFF. The CDR3 bases are TGTGCCAGCAGCGGTTGGACAAACGGTGAAAAACTGTTTTTT.

The chain links TRBV5-1 to TRBJ2-2, with 9 bases fitting TRBD1. Trimming removed 9 bases from V and 4 bases from J; junction bases left unmatched: 4. There are 13 residues in the CDR3. Germline assignment: CDR1 SGHRS and CDR2 YFSETQ. CDR3 sequence: CATGQGSTGELFF. CDR3 coding DNA: TGCGCCACCGGACAGGGGAGCACCGGGGAGCTGTTTTTT.

This chain uses TRBV6-6 with TRBJ2-3, with 9 bases lining up with TRBD2. The trim removed 7 bases at V and 3 bases at J, leaving 8 bases unmatched. CDR3 length: 15 residues. The germline V gene has CDR1 MNHNY and CDR2 SVGAGI (reference sequence). CDR3 residues: CASIPSGGKTDTQYF. The CDR3 DNA is TGTGCCAGCATCCCGAGCGGGGGGAAAACAGATACGCAGTATTTT.

The CDR3 loop is CAKYSGAGQPQHF. In DNA, the CDR3 is TGTGCCAAGTACTCAGGGGCGGGTCAGCCCCAGCATTTT. V gene TRBV19 combines with J gene TRBJ1-5, with D possibly TRBD1 on 6 matching bases. V lost 10 bases, J lost 6 bases, and 16 bases lay in between. CDR1 is LNHDA and CDR2 is SQIVND in the germline V gene (reference sequence). The length of the CDR3 is 13 residues.

This chain links TRBV7-9 with TRBJ2-5, with no clear D. V was pared by 3 bases and J by 7 bases, with 9 bases between. Germline V gene lookup returns CDR1 SEHNR and CDR2 FQNEAQ (reference sequence). The CDR3 is made up of 12 amino acids. In DNA, the CDR3 is TGTGCCAGCAGCTTTTCTCCCGGGACCCAGTACTTC. This translates into CASSFSPGTQYF. The full variable domain, rest sourced from reference TRBV7-9 and TRBJ2-5, is DTGVSQNPRHKITKRGQNVTFRCDPISEHNRLYWYRQTLGQGPEFLTYFQNEAQLEKSRLLSDRFSAERPKGSFSTLEIQRTEQGDSAMYLCASSFSPGTQYFGPGTRLLVL.

As for this clone: The junction does not match germline at one end; this may be a read error. The rearrangement joins TRBV7-7 to TRBJ2-3; 7 bases map to TRBD1. Germline V gene data show CDR1 as SSHAT and CDR2 as FNYEAQ (reference sequence). This CDR3 comprises 13 residues. CDR3 nucleotides: TGTGCTAGCAGCCAAGGGGCCGGGACAGTGAAGTATTTT. Its translation: CASSQGAGTVKYF. Full variable domain (rest looked up from reference TRBV7-7 and TRBJ2-3): GAGVSQSPRYKVTKRGQDVTLRCDPISSHATLYWYQQALGQGPEFLTYFNYEAQPDKSGLPSDRFSAERPEGSISTLTIQRTEQRDSAMYRCASSQGAGTVKYFGPGTRLTVL.

The V call is TRBV5-6, the J call TRBJ2-5; TRBD1 agrees at 12 bases. The CDR3 length is 17 residues. With 4 bases clipped from V and 5 bases from J, the junction kept 12 bases outside the gene matches. The germline V gene encodes CDR1 SGHDT and CDR2 YYEEEE. The DNA for the CDR3 is TGTGCCAGCAGCGGCGCCGGGACAGGGGGCCCGGGGGAGACCCAGTACTTC. Protein sequence: CASSGAGTGGPGETQYF.

The chain uses TRBV5-1 and TRBJ2-2; 9 bases fit TRBD2. This CDR3 has 16 residues. Germline V gene sequence: CDR1 SGHRS, CDR2 YFSETQ. V lost 4 bases to trimming and J lost 5 bases; unmatched junction nucleotides: 9. CDR3 in DNA: TGCGCCAGCAGCACCCAAGCGGGAGGAGGAACCGGGGAGCTGTTTTTT. Its translation is CASSTQAGGGTGELFF. The full variable domain, rest sourced from reference TRBV5-1 and TRBJ2-2, is KAGVTQTPRYLIKTRGQQVTLSCSPISGHRSVSWYQQTPGQGLQFLFEYFSETQRNKGNFPGRFSGRQFSNSRSEMNVSTLELGDSALYLCASSTQAGGGTGELFFGEGSRLTVL.

J is TRBJ2-1 and V is TRBV21-1; TRBD1, the table's D call, lacks a check against the DNA. TRBV21-1 constitutes a pseudogene. The CDR3 loop spans 16 amino acids. The CDR3 is CASSKGPDRGYNEQFF. As DNA, the CDR3 is TGTGCCAGCAGCAAAGGTCCGGACAGGGGTTACAATGAGCAGTTCTTC.